This entry is about one TCR beta chain. This entry is derived from a study of T cell responses to AZD1222 COVID-19 vaccine. The table came from immunoSEQ multiplex PCR; TCRdb's copy has only in-frame clones and leaves some out. Here the sample spans 150,000 or so clones, 90% being singletons. The CDR3 is 16 residues long. The V gene's germline CDR1 is LGHNA and CDR2 YSLEER. V dropped 5 bases and J dropped 0; count of bases not matched to a gene: 7. Material: peripheral blood, obtained on day 0 of AZD1222 vaccination. The receptor was derived from an adult in good health. The chain employs TRBV4-3 and TRBJ2-1; TRBD1 matches 7 bases. The CDR3 spells CASSSGQDSSYNEQFF. CDR3 nucleotide sequence: TGCGCCAGCAGCTCCGGACAGGACAGCTCCTACAATGAGCAGTTCTTC.